Given below is one T cell receptor (beta chain) in context. The same CDR3 can be traced to other DNA sequences in this sample. Germline CDR1 reads ENHRY; CDR2 reads SYGVKD. The length of the CDR3 is 13 residues. Trimming took 5 bases from V and 5 from J; bases not matched to a gene: 2. This record comes from a study of blood T cell repertoires in COVID-19. Libraries were prepared by immunoSEQ multiplex PCR; TCRdb keeps only in-frame clonotypes and omits some of them. The profile covers about 230,000 clones, with about nine tenths appearing a single time and around 10% taken by the ten largest. This TCR derives from a man aged 50 to 59 with COVID-19, enrolled during active disease. This chain links TRBV10-3 with TRBJ1-5, with TRBD1 matching 8 bases. The specimen was peripheral blood. The CDR3 region has the DNA TGTGCCATCAGTCTGACAGGGGATCAGCCCCAGCATTTT. Amino acid sequence: CAISLTGDQPQHF.